The clone carrying this TCR beta chain was seen a few times. Antigen specificity is unknown. The sample originates from a study of beta chain features in type 1 diabetes. Regarding the study as a whole: Researchers reported that naive, central memory and Treg TCRB repertoires appeared more similar in patients than in healthy donors.

Isolated RNA was reverse transcribed in full, so expressed TCRB transcripts were sequenced. The protocol was immunoSEQ multiplex PCR, while the TCRdb copy is restricted to in-frame clones and leaves out a portion. The sample has 250,000 to 350,000 clones, approximately 11% seen once; the top ten hold 0.015%. Trimming left V 4 bases short and J 8 bases short, with 6 bases between. CDR3 length: 11 residues. The germline CDR1 and CDR2 sequences are MGHDK and SYGVNS. This receptor was identified in a woman aged 30 to 39 in good health. The chain combines TRBV25-1 with TRBJ2-1; no reliable D call. Specimen: naive CD4+ T cells from blood. The DNA of the CDR3 is TGTGCCAGCAGTGCTTGGCATGAGCAGTTCTTC. Translated, it gives CASSAWHEQFF. Full variable domain (remainder filled in from reference TRBV25-1 and TRBJ2-1): EADIYQTPRYLVIGTGKKITLECSQTMGHDKMYWYQQDPGMELHLIHYSYGVNSTEKGDLSSESTVSRIRTEHFPLTLESARPSHTSQYLCASSAWHEQFFGPGTRLTVL.